Following are 15 T cell receptor beta chains from one sample sequenced in a study of blood T cell repertoires in COVID-19. Only in-frame clones appear in the TCRdb table, and some are missing; sequencing was by immunoSEQ multiplex PCR. The table records fewer than 100,000 clones, approximately 87% of them present only once. The sample was peripheral blood. These receptors came from a human donor in a cohort sampled during active COVID-19.

This clone is a singleton in its sample. This sequence joins TRBV5-6 and TRBJ2-3, with 8 bases aligning to TRBD2. With V trimmed by 5 bases and J by 1 base, 3 bases remained unmatched. The CDR3 is made up of 14 amino acids. CDR1 and CDR2 (germline): SGHDT, YYEEEE. CDR3 amino acids: CASSMRGGTDTQYF. In DNA, the CDR3 is TGTGCCAGCAGTATGCGGGGGGGCACAGATACGCAGTATTTT.

This chain links TRBV9 with TRBJ1-1; maybe TRBD1 (5 bases). CDR1 and CDR2 (germline): SGDLS, YYNGEE. This CDR3 has 13 residues. V shed 4 bases and J shed 1 base, with 8 bases lying between them. The CDR3 nucleotides read TGTGCCAGCAGCTTTGGACAGAACACTGAAGCTTTCTTT. As protein: CASSFGQNTEAFF.

The chain links TRBV3-1 (or the pseudogene TRBV3-2) to TRBJ2-1, with 9 bases lining up with TRBD2. The germline gives CDR1 LGHDT, CDR2 YNNKEL (reference sequence). The CDR3 length is 16 residues. V lost 4 bases to trimming and J lost 4 bases; unmatched junction nucleotides: 8. CDR3 protein: CASSPPLAGAYNEQFF. CDR3 DNA sequence: TGTGCCAGCAGCCCTCCTTTAGCGGGGGCATACAATGAGCAGTTCTTC.

V and J are TRBV6-2 or TRBV6-3 and TRBJ1-3; 9 bases match TRBD1. The junction had 2 bases not matched to a gene; V was cut back by 5 bases and J by 0 bases. CDR1 is MNHEY and CDR2 is SVGEGT in the germline V gene. This CDR3 region has 15 residues. In DNA form, the CDR3 reads TGTGCCAGCAGTGACAGGGGGGTCTCTGGAAACACCATATATTTT. This translates into CASSDRGVSGNTIYF.

The chain uses TRBV28 and TRBJ1-4; 7 bases are a match to TRBD1. J lost 7 bases, V lost 4 bases, and 6 bases had no gene match. There are 14 residues in the CDR3. CDR1 and CDR2 from the germline V gene are MDHEN and SYDVKM. The CDR3 loop is CASSSGTEAEKLFF. CDR3 DNA: TGTGCCAGCAGTTCCGGGACAGAAGCTGAAAAACTGTTTTTT. Variable domain in full (rest from reference TRBV28 and TRBJ1-4): DVKVTQSSRYLVKRTGEKVFLECVQDMDHENMFWYRQDPGLGLRLIYFSYDVKMKEKGDIPEGYSVSREKKERFSLILESASTNQTSMYLCASSSGTEAEKLFFGSGTQLSVL.

The V and J genes are TRBV12-3 or TRBV12-4 and TRBJ1-2; 9 nucleotides line up with TRBD1. J gave up 6 bases and V 7 bases, and 6 bases lay outside the gene matches. The CDR3 has 13 amino acids. The CDR3 spells CASNQDRGNGYTF. CDR3 DNA: TGTGCCAGCAACCAGGACAGGGGAAATGGCTACACCTTC.

The rearrangement uses TRBV5-1 and TRBJ1-5; 8 nucleotides match TRBD1. The CDR3 covers 15 residues. The junction had 3 bases not matched to a gene; V was cut back by 4 bases and J by 0 bases. Germline CDR1 is SGHRS and CDR2 is YFSETQ. CDR3 coding DNA: TGCGCCAGCAGCCGGACAGGGCTTAGCAATCAGCCCCAGCATTTT. Amino acids: CASSRTGLSNQPQHF.

The chain couples TRBV19 to TRBJ2-1, with 10 bases lining up with TRBD2. The CDR3 spans 16 residues. V lost 4 bases to trimming and J lost 8 bases; unmatched junction nucleotides: 11. The germline CDR1 and CDR2 sequences are LNHDA and SQIVND (reference sequence). CDR3 in amino acids: CASSTLLSGRTDEQFF. The DNA for the CDR3 is TGTGCCAGTAGTACCCTCCTTAGCGGGAGGACCGATGAGCAGTTCTTC. The full variable domain, completed using reference TRBV19 and TRBJ2-1, is DGGITQSPKYLFRKEGQNVTLSCEQNLNHDAMYWYRQDPGQGLRLIYYSQIVNDFQKGDIAEGYSVSREKKESFPLTVTSAQKNPTAFYLCASSTLLSGRTDEQFFGPGTRLTVL.

The CDR3 DNA reads as TGTGCCAGCAGCTTACTAACCTCCGGGACAGGCTCCTACGAGCAGTACTTC. This translates into CASSLLTSGTGSYEQYF. The rearrangement joins TRBV11-2 to TRBJ2-7; 8 bases fit TRBD1. CDR1 and CDR2 from the germline V gene are SGHAT and FQNNGV. The CDR3 loop spans 17 amino acids. Unmatched junction bases numbered 9, after V lost 2 bases and J lost 0 bases.

The chain recombines TRBV27 with TRBJ2-3; 16 bases map to TRBD2. CDR1 and CDR2 from the germline V gene are MNHEY and SMNVEV (reference sequence). The V and J ends lost 3 bases and 8 bases, in that order; junction bases with no gene match: 11. The CDR3 is 18 residues long. The CDR3 sequence: CASSFLLGLAGGPGTQYF. The CDR3 DNA reads TGTGCCAGCAGTTTCCTCCTGGGACTAGCGGGAGGGCCTGGTACGCAGTATTTT.

The chain combines TRBV11-2 with TRBJ1-5; D remains ambiguous. This CDR3 is 15 amino acids long. The germline gives CDR1 SGHAT, CDR2 FQNNGV. Trimming shortened V by 1 base and J by 2 bases, and 9 bases separated the two germline ends. CDR3 residues: CASSLAVAGNQPQHF. The DNA of the CDR3 is TGTGCCAGCAGCTTAGCTGTGGCGGGCAATCAGCCCCAGCATTTT.

The chain carries TRBV27 and TRBJ2-6; D is unclear. Trimming cost V 5 bases and J 4 bases, with 3 bases left between them. Germline V lookup: CDR1 MNHEY, CDR2 SMNVEV (reference sequence). This CDR3 region has 12 residues. As DNA, the CDR3 is TGTGCCAGCAGTCAGGGGGCCAACGTCCTGACTTTC. Translation gives CASSQGANVLTF. The entire variable domain, with the rest obtained from reference TRBV27 and TRBJ2-6, is as follows: EAQVTQNPRYLITVTGKKLTVTCSQNMNHEYMSWYRQDPGLGLRQIYYSMNVEVTDKGDVPEGYKVSRKEKRNFPLILESPSPNQTSLYFCASSQGANVLTFGAGSRLTVL.

The rearrangement joins TRBV4-1 to TRBJ2-7; 8 positions match TRBD1. The CDR3 has 18 amino acids. After removal of 4 bases from V and 1 base from J, the junction contained 15 bases not matched to a gene. The germline V gene encodes CDR1 MGHRA and CDR2 YSYEKL. For the CDR3, the DNA is TGCGCCAGCAGCCCCAAGACAGGGGAGGCCTCCCTGTCCTACGAGCAGTACTTC. It encodes CASSPKTGEASLSYEQYF.

The rearrangement uses TRBV20-1 and TRBJ1-6; maybe TRBD1 (6 bases). Trimming left V 3 bases short and J 1 base short, with 13 bases between. The CDR3 runs to 16 residues. Germline-derived CDR1 and CDR2 are DFQATT and SNEGSKA (reference sequence). This CDR3 is CSASNSQGSYNSPLHF. CDR3 sequence (DNA): TGCAGTGCTAGTAATTCACAGGGATCCTATAATTCACCCCTCCACTTT.

The chain uses TRBV5-4 and TRBJ2-7; 11 bases align to TRBD1. The CDR3 has 13 residues. The germline CDR1 and CDR2 sequences are SGHNT and YYREEE (reference sequence). V shed 4 bases and J 7 bases; nucleotides not matched to a gene: 4. The CDR3 sequence: CASSGGTGGEQYF. Here the CDR3 DNA reads TGTGCCAGCAGCGGGGGGACAGGGGGAGAGCAGTACTTC. Full variable domain (remainder filled in from reference TRBV5-4 and TRBJ2-7): ETGVTQSPTHLIKTRGQQVTLRCSSQSGHNTVSWYQQALGQGPQFIFQYYREEENGRGNFPPRFSGLQFPNYSSELNVNALELDDSALYLCASSGGTGGEQYFGPGTRLTVT.